The rows below give T cell receptor beta chains drawn from one sample of a study of Graves' ophthalmopathy and Graves' hyperthyroidism. TCRdb independently ran MiXCR on the multiplex PCR reads; one entry per CDR3 protein. The sample has 150,000 to 200,000 distinct CDR3 sequences, 35% to 45% seen once. The source material was peripheral blood. These receptors came from a man aged 25-45 years with Graves' ophthalmopathy. Both conserved end residues are part of each CDR3. The D gene is left open where the match is weak. Expanded clones get a size class; other rows say once, few or many, or leave the size out.

>-|TRBJ1-2|many|TRBV5-6
TGTGCCAGCAGCAACAGGGTTGGCTACACCTTC
CASSNRVGYTF
>-|TRBJ1-2|many|TRBV5-1
TGCGCCAGCAGCTTTGGGGCAGGGAGGACCAACTATGGCTACACCTTC
CASSFGAGRTNYGYTF
>-|TRBJ2-5|many|TRBV28
TGTGCCAGCAGTTCGGACTCACTTAAGACACAAGAGACCCAGTACTTC
CASSSDSLKTQETQYF
>-|TRBJ2-5|-|TRBV6-2/TRBV6-3
TGTGCCAGCAGTTACTCGAGAATAGAGACCCAGTACTTC
CASSYSRIETQYF
>-|TRBJ2-7|many|TRBV11-2
TGTGCCAGCAGCGCAGGAGGCTACTCCTACGAGCAGTACTTC
CASSAGGYSYEQYF
>TRBD1|TRBJ1-1|-|TRBV12-3/TRBV12-4
TGTGCCAGCAGTTTCGCAGGGGGCGGTTATGAAGCTTTCTTT
CASSFAGGGYEAFF
>-|TRBJ2-5|many|TRBV5-8
TGTGCCAGCAGCCACGTTGGGGAGACCCAGTACTTC
CASSHVGETQYF
>-|TRBJ2-5|many|TRBV7-2
TGTGCCAGCAGCTTAGTCTGGGGTGCAGAGACCCAGTACTTC
CASSLVWGAETQYF
>TRBD2|TRBJ2-7|-|TRBV6-1
TGTGCCAGCAGTGCATCAACTAGCGGCTGGAACGAGCAGTACTTC
CASSASTSGWNEQYF
>TRBD1|TRBJ2-5|many|TRBV6-5
TGTGCCAGCAGTAACCGGGCTTCGACAGGGATTGAGACCCAGTACTTC
CASSNRASTGIETQYF
>-|TRBJ1-6|many|TRBV4-1
TGCGCCAGCAGCCAAGGGAGAACAGTAAATTCACCCCTCCACTTT
CASSQGRTVNSPLHF
>-|TRBJ2-6|many|TRBV6-2/TRBV6-3
TGTGCCAGCGCCCCCGGGGGTTCTGGGGCCAACGTCCTGACTTTC
CASAPGGSGANVLTF
>-|TRBJ2-7|-|TRBV6-2/TRBV6-3
TGTGCCAGCAGCCGCTATGTGAGTTCTCTCTACGAGCAGTACTTC
CASSRYVSSLYEQYF
>-|TRBJ1-2|once|TRBV20-1
TGCAGTGCTAGAGATGACAGCGACTATGGCTACACCTTC
CSARDDSDYGYTF
>-|TRBJ2-7|-|TRBV6-2/TRBV6-3
TGTGCCAGCAGTTGCTCGCGTGCGGGGAGTGAGTACGAGCAGTACTTC
CASSCSRAGSEYEQYF
>-|TRBJ2-1|-|TRBV7-8
TGTGCTAGCAGCTTAGACTGGGGCAATGAGCAGTTCTTC
CASSLDWGNEQFF
>-|TRBJ2-5|-|TRBV6-1
TGTGCCAGCAGCTGGGACGGCCAAGAGACCCAGTACTTC
CASSWDGQETQYF
>-|TRBJ2-7|-|TRBV28
TGTGCCAGCAGTTTTTCCATGCCGGACCACCCCTCCTACGAGCAGTACTTC
CASSFSMPDHPSYEQYF
>-|TRBJ2-4|many|TRBV29-1
TGCAGCGTTGAGGAGTGGGTGGGTGGCCCTCAGTACTTC
CSVEEWVGGPQYF
>TRBD1|TRBJ1-1|-|TRBV2
TGTGCCAGCAGCCAGGAAGGGACAGGGGGGAACACTGAAGCTTTCTTT
CASSQEGTGGNTEAFF
>TRBD1|TRBJ1-5|many|TRBV28
TGTGCCAGCAGACTCGGACAGGGGTCTAGCAATCAGCCCCAGCATTTT
CASRLGQGSSNQPQHF
>TRBD1|TRBJ1-1|-|TRBV6-1
TGTGCCAGCAGACCGGGACAGGTGAACACTGAAGCTTTCTTT
CASRPGQVNTEAFF
>-|TRBJ2-5|many|TRBV28
TGTGCCAGCAGTTCCTGGTTCTCTAACAGATCCTCCCAAGAGACCCAGTACTTC
CASSSWFSNRSSQETQYF
>TRBD1|TRBJ2-7|many|TRBV6-5
TGTGCCAGCAGTTACAGAGGGACAGGGATGAACGAGCAGTACTTC
CASSYRGTGMNEQYF
>-|TRBJ2-2|many|TRBV29-1
TGCAGCGTTGAGGGGGGGCGCATCAGCAACACCAGGGAGCTGTTTTTT
CSVEGGRISNTRELFF
>-|TRBJ2-4|-|TRBV12-3/TRBV12-4
TGTGCCAGCAGTTACAGGGAGAACATTCAGTACTTC
CASSYRENIQYF
>-|TRBJ2-2|many|TRBV12-3/TRBV12-4
TGTGCCAGCAGTTTAAGGGCTAGCGTGGGCACCGGGGAGCTGTTTTTT
CASSLRASVGTGELFF
>-|TRBJ1-5|many|TRBV4-1
TGCGCCAGCAGCCAAGATCTTATGGAGGCCGCTGACAATCAGCCCCAGCATTTT
CASSQDLMEAADNQPQHF
>-|TRBJ1-6|-|TRBV6-2/TRBV6-3
TGTGCCAGCAGTTTCGAGCAGGGAGGCAATAATTCACCCCTCCACTTT
CASSFEQGGNNSPLHF
>TRBD1|TRBJ1-5|many|TRBV5-4
TGTGCCAGCAGCTTCGACCTACTGGACAGGGGAGGTGGGCCCCAGCATTTT
CASSFDLLDRGGGPQHF
>-|TRBJ2-5|-|TRBV6-1
TGTGCCAGTACCCCGAGCCCACGCCAAGAGACCCAGTACTTC
CASTPSPRQETQYF
>-|TRBJ2-7|-|TRBV19
TGTGCCAGTAGTTTCTGGGGAGGACGCGAGCAGTACTTC
CASSFWGGREQYF
>-|TRBJ2-7|-|TRBV5-1
TGCGCCAGCAGCTTAACCGGAAACTCCTACGAGCAGTACTTC
CASSLTGNSYEQYF
>-|TRBJ2-7|few|TRBV19
TGTGCCAGTAGTCGTCGGGAGTTCGACGAGCAGTACTTC
CASSRREFDEQYF
>TRBD1|TRBJ1-1|many|TRBV6-2/TRBV6-3
TGTGCCAGCAGTTCGGCACAGGGGGCCGTGAACACTGAAGCTTTCTTT
CASSSAQGAVNTEAFF